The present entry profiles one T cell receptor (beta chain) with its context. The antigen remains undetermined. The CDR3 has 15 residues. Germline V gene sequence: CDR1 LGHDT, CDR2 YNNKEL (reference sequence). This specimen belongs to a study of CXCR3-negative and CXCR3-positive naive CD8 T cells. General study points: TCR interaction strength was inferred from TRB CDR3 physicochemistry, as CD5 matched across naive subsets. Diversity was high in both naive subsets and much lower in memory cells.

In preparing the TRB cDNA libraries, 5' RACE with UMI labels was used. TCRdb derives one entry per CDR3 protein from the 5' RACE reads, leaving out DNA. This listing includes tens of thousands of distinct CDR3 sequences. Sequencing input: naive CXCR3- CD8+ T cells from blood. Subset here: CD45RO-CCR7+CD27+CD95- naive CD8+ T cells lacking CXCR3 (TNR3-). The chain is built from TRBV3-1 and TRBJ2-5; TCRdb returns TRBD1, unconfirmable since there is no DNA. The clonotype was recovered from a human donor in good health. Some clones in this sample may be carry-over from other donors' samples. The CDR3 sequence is CASSQESNRGETQYF.